The clone carrying this TCR beta chain was detected a few times. Its antigen remains unidentified. Sequenced by immunoSEQ multiplex PCR; TCRdb stores in-frame clones only, minus some. Of around 310,000 clones in the sample, roughly 80% were seen once. The data were taken from a study of cytotoxic CD8 clonotypes in ibrutinib-treated CLL. Study details: Results showed roughly 25 partial and 2 complete responses; following median 68 months, around 14 remained remitted, roughly 12 advanced. Each sample contained, on average, almost 260,000 productive templates and roughly 100,000 productive rearrangements. Regarding the study as a whole: Pretreatment clonality was elevated relative to age-matched healthy donors and paralleled circulating CD8+ T-cell counts.

TCR beta library input comprised approximately 2 micrograms of genomic DNA from cryopreserved PBMCs. In germline, CDR1 is SGDLS, CDR2 YYNGEE. V lost 4 bases and J lost 4, with 8 bases in between. CDR3 length: 12 amino acids. This chain joins TRBV9 and TRBJ1-2; D is undetermined. This clonotype originated in a human donor with chronic lymphocytic leukemia. Sequencing used PBMCs, obtained before ibrutinib treatment. CDR3: CASSPRLYGYTF. In DNA form, the CDR3 reads TGTGCCAGCAGCCCCCGACTCTATGGCTACACCTTC.